Below are 21 T cell receptor beta chains sequenced from a single sample in a study of blood T cell repertoires in COVID-19. Repertoires were generated with immunoSEQ multiplex PCR, while TCRdb's copy carries only in-frame clones and drops some. The sample yields tens of thousands of clones, roughly 81% seen once. Sequencing used peripheral blood. The receptors derive from an elderly man with COVID-19, enrolled during active disease.

The rearrangement uses TRBV5-4 and TRBJ2-2, with 7 bases identical to TRBD2. CDR1 is SGHNT and CDR2 is YYREEE in the germline V gene (reference sequence). J gave up 6 bases and V 2 bases, and 13 bases lay outside the gene matches. CDR3 length: 17 amino acids. The CDR3 loop is CASSFGFGGGGSGELFF. CDR3 nucleotide sequence: TGTGCCAGCAGCTTCGGTTTTGGCGGGGGAGGATCCGGGGAGCTGTTTTTT.

The chain couples TRBV12-3 or TRBV12-4 to TRBJ1-2; D is ambiguous. Trimming removed 2 bases from V and 2 bases from J, with 6 bases in between. This CDR3 contains 13 residues. CDR3 nucleotide sequence: TGTGCCAGCAGTTTACAGGTGAACTATGGCTACACCTTC. This sequence encodes CASSLQVNYGYTF.

The V and J genes are TRBV9 and TRBJ2-7; 12 bases fit TRBD1. Germline trimming cut 0 bases from V and 3 bases from J; bases unmatched to any gene: 4. The germline V gene encodes CDR1 SGDLS and CDR2 YYNGEE. The CDR3 loop spans 16 amino acids. CDR3 bases: TGTGCCAGCAGCGTAGGGGGACAGGGGGCTATCTACGAGCAGTACTTC. The encoded protein is CASSVGGQGAIYEQYF.

The rearrangement uses TRBV5-1 and TRBJ1-1; possible D gene TRBD1, 5 bases. The CDR3 sequence is 15 residues long. The V end was cut by 0 bases, the J end by 5 bases, with 14 bases between. Germline V CDR1 and CDR2: SGHRS, YFSETQ. CDR3 amino acids: CASSLEVQGGTEAFF. In DNA form, the CDR3 reads TGCGCCAGCAGCTTGGAGGTCCAGGGTGGGACTGAAGCTTTCTTT.

The V and J genes are TRBV5-1 and TRBJ2-5; maybe TRBD2 (5 bases). Germline values: CDR1 SGHRS, CDR2 YFSETQ. Between the trimmed V and J ends, which lost 4 bases and 4 bases, there was a span of 20 bases. The CDR3 length is 16 residues. The CDR3 DNA sequence: TGCGCCAGCAGCACAAAAACGAGGGCTAGCCCAGAGACCCAGTACTTC. Translating gives CASSTKTRASPETQYF.

The chain is built from TRBV7-6 and TRBJ1-4; possible D gene TRBD1, 6 bases. The CDR3 spans 15 residues. Germline-derived CDR1 and CDR2 are SGHVS and FNYEAQ. The V end lost 1 base, the J end lost 7 bases, and 13 bases lay between the germline ends. The CDR3, as DNA: TGTGCCAGCAGCTTAGGACCCGGGACAAGTGAAAAACTGTTTTTT. As protein: CASSLGPGTSEKLFF.

The chain employs TRBV3-1 (or the pseudogene TRBV3-2) and TRBJ1-4; the D gene is possibly TRBD1 (5 bases). The CDR3 totals 16 residues. Germline V gene lookup returns CDR1 LGHDT and CDR2 YNNKEL (reference sequence). V dropped 0 bases and J dropped 0 bases, with 8 bases sitting between them. The CDR3 nucleotides read TGTGCCAGCAGCCAAGATGAAGGGGCAACTAATGAAAAACTGTTTTTT. It codes for CASSQDEGATNEKLFF.

There are a few counts of this clone. This chain uses TRBV6-5 with TRBJ2-7, with 7 bases lining up with TRBD1. The CDR3 totals 15 residues. The trim removed 4 bases at V and 0 bases at J, leaving 6 bases unmatched. Germline lookup yields CDR1 MNHEY and CDR2 SVGAGI. The CDR3 is CASSLQGSFSYEQYF. DNA for the CDR3: TGTGCCAGCAGTTTACAGGGGTCCTTCTCCTACGAGCAGTACTTC.

The chain employs TRBV19 and TRBJ2-7, with TRBD1 matching 9 bases. This CDR3 is built from 16 residues. Looked up from germline, CDR1 is LNHDA and CDR2 is SQIVND (reference sequence). V shed 4 bases and J 7 bases; nucleotides not matched to a gene: 14. The CDR3 loop reads CASSNGRQGGSEEQYF. The CDR3 region has the DNA TGTGCCAGTAGTAACGGAAGACAGGGGGGCAGTGAAGAGCAGTACTTC.

The chain has TRBV6-2 or TRBV6-3 and TRBJ2-3, with 9 nucleotides matching TRBD2. Germline loops: CDR1 MNHEY, CDR2 SVGEGT. The V and J ends lost 4 bases and 2 bases, in that order; junction bases with no gene match: 19. There are 20 residues in the CDR3. CDR3 DNA sequence: TGTGCCAGCAGTTCCGACTCTTCTAGCGGGATCGTATCTCACACAGATACGCAGTATTTT. Protein: CASSSDSSSGIVSHTDTQYF.

The chain employs TRBV7-9 and TRBJ1-3; D uncertain. Germline V gives CDR1 SEHNR, CDR2 FQNEAQ (reference sequence). Trimming stripped 4 bases from V and 3 bases from J, with 13 bases between. The CDR3 length is 15 residues. The CDR3 DNA reads TGTGCCAGCAGCTCCTTCGGGGTAGATGGAAACACCATATATTTT. This encodes CASSSFGVDGNTIYF.

The V gene is TRBV7-6, the J gene TRBJ1-6; D not certain. V was shortened by 2 bases and J by 5 bases, with 10 bases between the two germline ends. Germline assignment: CDR1 SGHVS and CDR2 FNYEAQ. The CDR3 is made up of 15 amino acids. DNA for the CDR3: TGTGCCAGCAGCTTAAGCGGCGGGGATAATTCACCCCTCCACTTT. It is translated as CASSLSGGDNSPLHF.

This clone came up once. This chain links TRBV3-1 (or the pseudogene TRBV3-2) with TRBJ1-1; D is unresolved. This CDR3 comprises 13 residues. Trimming pared 1 base from V and 4 bases from J, leaving 7 bases between. Germline V gives CDR1 LGHDT, CDR2 YNNKEL (reference sequence). The CDR3 region is CASSQGGITEAFF. CDR3 DNA: TGTGCCAGCAGCCAAGGAGGAATCACTGAAGCTTTCTTT.

This chain uses TRBV6-5 with TRBJ1-2; 7 nucleotides align to TRBD1. V dropped 5 bases and J dropped 4; count of bases not matched to a gene: 10. Germline-derived CDR1 and CDR2 are MNHEY and SVGAGI. CDR3 length: 15 residues. DNA of the CDR3: TGTGCCAGCAGTCTTCGGACAGGAGACATCTATGGCTACACCTTC. Translation: CASSLRTGDIYGYTF.

This rearrangement joins TRBV5-1 to TRBJ1-6; a possible D gene is TRBD1 (6 bases). Per the germline V gene, CDR1 is SGHRS and CDR2 is YFSETQ. V was trimmed by 0 bases and J by 2 bases, leaving 12 bases between them. This CDR3 spans 17 amino acids. CDR3 coding DNA: TGCGCCAGCAGCTTGGGTACAGGGCGGACCTATAATTCACCCCTCCACTTT. Protein: CASSLGTGRTYNSPLHF.

The V and J genes are TRBV20-1 and TRBJ2-1; 11 bases are shared with TRBD2. CDR3 length: 18 amino acids. The germline V gene has CDR1 DFQATT and CDR2 SNEGSKA (reference sequence). The J segment lost 1 base and the V segment lost 6 bases, leaving 14 bases of the junction unmatched. The CDR3 sequence is CSASILGLAELSYNEQFF. The CDR3 DNA sequence: TGCAGTGCCAGTATTCTGGGACTAGCGGAACTGTCCTACAATGAGCAGTTCTTC.

The V gene is TRBV15, the J gene TRBJ1-1, with a tentative D call TRBD1 (5 bases). CDR3 length: 14 residues. CDR1 is LNHNV and CDR2 is YYDKDF in the germline V gene (reference sequence). The germline V and J ends were trimmed by 0 bases and 4 bases, with 9 bases remaining between them. This CDR3 reads CATSRDGGTTEAFF. CDR3 bases: TGTGCCACCAGCAGAGATGGGGGGACCACTGAAGCTTTCTTT. Variable domain in full (rest from reference TRBV15 and TRBJ1-1): DAMVIQNPRYQVTQFGKPVTLSCSQTLNHNVMYWYQQKSSQAPKLLFHYYDKDFNNEADTPDNFQSRRPNTSFCFLDIRSPGLGDTAMYLCATSRDGGTTEAFFGQGTRLTVV.

This chain uses TRBV27 with TRBJ2-7, with D possibly TRBD1 on 5 matching bases. Germline assignment: CDR1 MNHEY and CDR2 SMNVEV (reference sequence). The CDR3 covers 15 residues. Trimming cost V 2 bases and J 5 bases, with 16 bases left between them. As DNA, the CDR3 is TGTGCCAGCAGTTTAGGTCAGGGCTCCTTCCACGAGCAGTACTTC. It specifies CASSLGQGSFHEQYF.

The chain has TRBV30 and TRBJ2-2; maybe TRBD2 (5 bases). Germline lookup yields CDR1 GTSNPN and CDR2 SVGIG (reference sequence). The V and J ends lost 3 bases and 4 bases respectively, with 15 bases between them. CDR3 length equals 15 residues. The CDR3 is CAWRRRSGVTGELFF. The CDR3 bases are TGTGCCTGGAGAAGACGGAGCGGTGTCACCGGGGAGCTGTTTTTT.

This clone was seen once. The chain combines TRBV5-1 with TRBJ1-1, with 8 bases lining up with TRBD1. With V trimmed by 4 bases and J by 3 bases, 8 bases remained unmatched. The germline gives CDR1 SGHRS, CDR2 YFSETQ. The CDR3 covers 15 residues. The CDR3 bases are TGCGCCAGCAGCCTGCAGGGGGCGCAGGACACTGAAGCTTTCTTT. It specifies CASSLQGAQDTEAFF. Full variable domain (outside the CDR3, taken from reference TRBV5-1 and TRBJ1-1): KAGVTQTPRYLIKTRGQQVTLSCSPISGHRSVSWYQQTPGQGLQFLFEYFSETQRNKGNFPGRFSGRQFSNSRSEMNVSTLELGDSALYLCASSLQGAQDTEAFFGQGTRLTVV.

This clone came up once. This rearrangement joins TRBV14 to TRBJ1-4, with D perhaps TRBD1 (5 bases). V shed 3 bases and J shed 8 bases, with 13 bases lying between them. This CDR3 has 14 residues. Germline CDR1 is SGHDN and CDR2 is FVKESK. In nucleotides, the CDR3 is TGTGCCAGCAGCCAGGGGGGAAGCACAGAAAAACTGTTTTTT. Translation: CASSQGGSTEKLFF. The full variable domain, its missing parts supplied by reference TRBV14 and TRBJ1-4, is EAGVTQFPSHSVIEKGQTVTLRCDPISGHDNLYWYRRVMGKEIKFLLHFVKESKQDESGMPNNRFLAERTGGTYSTLKVQPAELEDSGVYFCASSQGGSTEKLFFGSGTQLSVL.